Listed below are T cell receptor beta chains from one sample, sequenced in a study of blood T cell repertoires in COVID-19. This table comes from immunoSEQ multiplex PCR, and its TCRdb copy is limited to in-frame clones, with some not included. Among 200,000 to 250,000 clones listed, around 88% were seen once. Sequencing input: peripheral blood. The source is a woman at least 80 years old with COVID-19, enrolled during active disease. The CDR3 runs from the conserved cysteine through the conserved F or W. D genes are given only for firm matches. Size values are once, few and many counts, or a class for expanded clones, and some rows have none.

TRBD2 | - | TRBJ2-7 | TRBV18 | TGTGCCAGCTCACAAGCGGGAGAATACTACGAGCAGTACTTC | CASSQAGEYYEQYF
- | - | TRBJ1-4 | TRBV29-1 | TGCAGCGCAGCGGGGCAGGGTGATGAAAAACTGTTTTTT | CSAAGQGDEKLFF
TRBD2 | - | TRBJ2-2 | TRBV7-3 | TGTGCCAGCGGGGAGCGGGGGACCTCCGGGGAGCTGTTTTTT | CASGERGTSGELFF
- | - | TRBJ2-3 | TRBV7-8 | TGTGCCAGCAGCCTCACGGGGGATACGCAGTATTTT | CASSLTGDTQYF
- | once | TRBJ1-1 | TRBV24-1 | TGTGCCACCGGGAGGGGCACTGAAGCTTTCTTT | CATGRGTEAFF
- | - | TRBJ2-2 | TRBV3-1/TRBV3-2 | TGTGCCAGCAGCCAATCATCCCTTGGAGGCACCGGGGAGCTGTTTTTT | CASSQSSLGGTGELFF
TRBD1 | once | TRBJ1-2 | TRBV6-5 | TGTGCCAGCAGTTACTCGGGACAGGGGAACTATGGCTACACCTTC | CASSYSGQGNYGYTF
TRBD1 | - | TRBJ2-2 | TRBV7-3 | TGTGCCAGCAGCTCTGACAGGGGGAACACCGGGGAGCTGTTTTTT | CASSSDRGNTGELFF
- | once | TRBJ2-5 | TRBV7-7 | TGTTCCCAGGGGCAACTAGTAGGGGAGACCCAGTACTTC | CSQGQLVGETQYF
TRBD2 | - | TRBJ2-1 | TRBV5-4 | TGTGCCAGCAGCTTGGCCTGGCGGGGGGACAATGAGCAGTTCTTC | CASSLAWRGDNEQFF
TRBD2 | once | TRBJ2-7 | TRBV10-3 | TGTGCCATCGCCGGGACTAGCGGCCCCTACGAGCAGTACTTC | CAIAGTSGPYEQYF
- | - | TRBJ1-1 | TRBV28 | TGTGCCAGCAGGAGGGCAGGGGATTGGACTGAAGCTTTCTTT | CASRRAGDWTEAFF
- | - | TRBJ2-2 | TRBV6-4 | TGTGCCAGCAGTGGCGGATCTAACACCGGGGAGCTGTTTTTT | CASSGGSNTGELFF
- | - | TRBJ1-6 | TRBV5-1 | TGCGCCAGCAGCCTTGGCCCCACAGATGGAAATACCAATTCACCCCTCCACTTT | CASSLGPTDGNTNSPLHF
- | - | TRBJ2-5 | TRBV5-1 | TGCGCCAGCAGCTTGTTGGGGGCAGACGAGACCCAGTACTTC | CASSLLGADETQYF
TRBD1 | - | TRBJ1-2 | TRBV28 | TGTGCCAGCAGTCCCGGGACAGTCAACTATGGCTACACCTTC | CASSPGTVNYGYTF
- | - | TRBJ1-1 | TRBV2 | TGTGCCAGCAGTGAACGGGGGAGGGACACTGAAGCTTTCTTT | CASSERGRDTEAFF
TRBD1 | few | TRBJ1-3 | TRBV7-2 | TGTGCCAGCAGCCAACAGGGGGCTGTTGGAAACACCATATATTTT | CASSQQGAVGNTIYF
TRBD1 | - | TRBJ1-1 | TRBV5-6 | TGTGCCAGCAGCCCAGGGGGGAGGAACACTGAAGCTTTCTTT | CASSPGGRNTEAFF
TRBD1 | few | TRBJ2-3 | TRBV7-6 | TGTGCCAGCAGCTTAGGGGACAGGGGGCGGACAGATACGCAGTATTTT | CASSLGDRGRTDTQYF
- | - | TRBJ1-4 | TRBV3-1/TRBV3-2 | TGTGCCAGCAGCCCTCTTTACCAGGGATCTAATGAAAAACTGTTTTTT | CASSPLYQGSNEKLFF
- | - | TRBJ1-5 | TRBV5-6 | TGTGCCAGCAGTGGGGGGGGACTTAGCAATCAGCCCCAGCATTTT | CASSGGGLSNQPQHF
TRBD1 | - | TRBJ1-1 | TRBV19 | TGTGCCAGTAGTACGCTGGGACAGGGGTTGGAAGCTTTCTTT | CASSTLGQGLEAFF
- | - | TRBJ2-2 | TRBV19 | TGTGCCGCCACCGGGACTGGGAACACCGGGGAGCTGTTTTTT | CAATGTGNTGELFF
- | - | TRBJ1-1 | TRBV7-2 | TGTGCCAGCAGCTTTGTGGCAGGGGCGAGCACTGAAGCTTTCTTT | CASSFVAGASTEAFF
TRBD1 | once | TRBJ1-6 | TRBV6-5 | TGTGCCAGCAGTTACTCAAGGGACAGTACAAATTCACCCCTCCACTTT | CASSYSRDSTNSPLHF
- | - | TRBJ2-3 | TRBV5-1 | TGCGCCAGCAGCTTGGGACTCAGCACAGATACGCAGTATTTT | CASSLGLSTDTQYF
TRBD1 | - | TRBJ1-4 | TRBV3-1/TRBV3-2 | TGTGCCAGCAGCCAAGATTTAGGGACAGGGGGGGGAAAACTGTTTTTT | CASSQDLGTGGGKLFF
TRBD2 | few | TRBJ2-7 | TRBV7-2 | TGTGCCAGCAGCTATAGCGGGGGCCCTTCCTACGAGCAGTACTTC | CASSYSGGPSYEQYF